This TCR beta chain came from a study of blood T cell repertoires in COVID-19. Study context: Specimens from acute and convalescent COVID-19 originated in the United States, Italy and Spain. T cells, B-cell-depleted T cells, or PBMCs provided the cDNA or gDNA that served as material.

The authors' processing: Counts of nucleated cells, estimated from reference gene primer amplification, were obtained. Sequencing was performed with immunoSEQ multiplex PCR; in TCRdb, only in-frame clones are kept and a portion is missing. V and J calls and clone size are given by that table; D and trimming were obtained from the DNA. This table has 150,000 to 200,000 clones, 80% to 85% appearing once. Recruited during active infection, patients (from Seattle) were subsequently followed longitudinally. With termini counted, the CDR3 has 11 amino acids. Comment on this clone: This CDR3 is missing its conserved last phenylalanine or tryptophan, likely due to a read error. The limits of the CDR3 on the DNA are not certain, so only TCRdb's listed CDR3 is given.

This TCR came from a woman in her 70s with COVID-19, enrolled during active disease. Sample: peripheral blood. The rearrangement links TRBV23-1 to TRBJ1-5; the table's D call, TRBD1, was not checked against the DNA. TRBV23-1 is an ORF; its function is uncertain. The CDR3: CASRFRDRALV.